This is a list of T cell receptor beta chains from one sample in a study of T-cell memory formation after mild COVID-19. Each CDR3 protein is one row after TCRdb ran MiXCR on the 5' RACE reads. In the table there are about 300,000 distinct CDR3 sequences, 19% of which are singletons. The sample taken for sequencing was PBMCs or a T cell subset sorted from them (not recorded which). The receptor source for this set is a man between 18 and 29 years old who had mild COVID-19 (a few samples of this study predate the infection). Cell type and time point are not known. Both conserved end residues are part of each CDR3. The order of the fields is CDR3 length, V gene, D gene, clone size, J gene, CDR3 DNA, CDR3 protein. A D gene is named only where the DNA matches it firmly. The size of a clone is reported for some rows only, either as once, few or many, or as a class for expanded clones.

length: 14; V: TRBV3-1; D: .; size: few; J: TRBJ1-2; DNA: TGTGCCAGCAGCCCCCGGAGACAAGCTTATGGCTACACCTTC; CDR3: CASSPRRQAYGYTF
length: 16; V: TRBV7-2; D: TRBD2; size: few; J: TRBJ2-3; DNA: TGTGCCAGCAGCTCCCTGGGACTAGCGGGGGGGAATACGCAGTATTTT; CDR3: CASSSLGLAGGNTQYF
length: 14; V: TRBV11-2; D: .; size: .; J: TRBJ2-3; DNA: TGTGCCAGCAGCCCACTAGTACGTACAGATACGCAGTATTTT; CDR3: CASSPLVRTDTQYF
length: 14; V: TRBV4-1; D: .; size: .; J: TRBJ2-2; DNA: TGCGCCAGCAGCCAAGGAGGAGGGGCCGGGGAGCTGTTTTTT; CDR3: CASSQGGGAGELFF
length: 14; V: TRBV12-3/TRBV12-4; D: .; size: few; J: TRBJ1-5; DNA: TGTGCCAGCAGTGAACGACGGCTTAATCAGCCCCAGCATTTT; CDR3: CASSERRLNQPQHF
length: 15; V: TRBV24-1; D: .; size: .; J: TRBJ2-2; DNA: TGTGCCACCAGTGATCCCATCGCGAACACCGGGGAGCTGTTTTTT; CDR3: CATSDPIANTGELFF
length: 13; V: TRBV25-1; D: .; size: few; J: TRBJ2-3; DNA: TGTGCCAGTGGGACACCTAGCACAGATACGCAGTATTTT; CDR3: CASGTPSTDTQYF
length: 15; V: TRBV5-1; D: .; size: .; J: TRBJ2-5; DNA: TGCGCCAGCAGCTTGCTGGGGGGCGGGGAAGAGACCCAGTACTTC; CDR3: CASSLLGGGEETQYF
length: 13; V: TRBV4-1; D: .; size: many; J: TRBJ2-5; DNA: TGCGCCAGCAGCCGAGGGGGGGCGGAGACCCAGTACTTC; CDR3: CASSRGGAETQYF
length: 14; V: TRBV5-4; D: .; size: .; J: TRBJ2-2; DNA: TGTGCCAGCAGCTTCGGCAGGGTAACCGGGGAGCTGTTTTTT; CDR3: CASSFGRVTGELFF
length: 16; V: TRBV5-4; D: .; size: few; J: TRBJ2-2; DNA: TGTGCCAGCAGCCTGGGACCCCCAAAGGGAACCGGGGAGCTGTTTTTT; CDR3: CASSLGPPKGTGELFF
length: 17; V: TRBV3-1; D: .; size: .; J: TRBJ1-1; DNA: TGTGCCAGCAGCCAATACTCTCGGGATTTGATTTCGACTGAAGCTTTCTTT; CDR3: CASSQYSRDLISTEAFF
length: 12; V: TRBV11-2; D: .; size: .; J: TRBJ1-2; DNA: TGTGCCAGCAGCTGGGCTGCGGGGGGCTACACCTTC; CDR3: CASSWAAGGYTF
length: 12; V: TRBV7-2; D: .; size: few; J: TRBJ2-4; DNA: TGTGCCAGCAGCTTAGGGGGCGCGACTCAGTACTTC; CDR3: CASSLGGATQYF
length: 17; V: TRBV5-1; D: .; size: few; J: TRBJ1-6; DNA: TGCGCCAGCAGCTTGGATATAGGGGGCTCCTATAATTCACCCCTCCACTTT; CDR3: CASSLDIGGSYNSPLHF
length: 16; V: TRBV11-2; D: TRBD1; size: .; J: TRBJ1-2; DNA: TGTGCCAGCAGCCCGGACAGGGGCCGCCTGGGCTATGGCTACACCTTC; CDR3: CASSPDRGRLGYGYTF
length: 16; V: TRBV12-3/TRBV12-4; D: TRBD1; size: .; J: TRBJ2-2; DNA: TGTGCCAGCACCCGCCCGGGGACAGGGGGTTCCGGGGAGCTGTTTTTT; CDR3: CASTRPGTGGSGELFF
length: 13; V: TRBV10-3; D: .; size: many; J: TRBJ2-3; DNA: TGTGCCATCAGTGAGGGTCCCACAGATACGCAGTATTTT; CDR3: CAISEGPTDTQYF
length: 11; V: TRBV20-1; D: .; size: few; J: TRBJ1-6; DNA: TGCAGTGCTAAATCGGACCTGGTCCTCCACTTT; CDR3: CSAKSDLVLHF
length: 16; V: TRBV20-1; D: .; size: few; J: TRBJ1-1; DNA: TGCAGTGCTAGAGATCGTCAACAGGGTGGGAACACTGAAGCTTTCTTT; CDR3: CSARDRQQGGNTEAFF
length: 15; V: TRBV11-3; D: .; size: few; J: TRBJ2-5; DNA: TGTGCCAGCAGCTTGGCCCCCACGGAGGGCCAGACCCAGTACTTC; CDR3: CASSLAPTEGQTQYF
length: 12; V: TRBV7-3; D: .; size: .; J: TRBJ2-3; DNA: TGTGCCAGCAGCTCCAATTGGGATACGCAGTATTTT; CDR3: CASSSNWDTQYF
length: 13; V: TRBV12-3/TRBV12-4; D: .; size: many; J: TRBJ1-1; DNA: TGTGCCAGCAGTTTACAGGGGCGGGCTGAAGCTTTCTTT; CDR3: CASSLQGRAEAFF
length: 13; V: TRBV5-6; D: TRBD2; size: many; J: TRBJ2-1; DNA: TGTGCCAGCAGCGTGGGACTAGACAATGAGCAGTTCTTC; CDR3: CASSVGLDNEQFF
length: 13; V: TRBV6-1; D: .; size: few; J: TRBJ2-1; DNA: TGTGCCAGCAGCGAGGGACCCAGCCGGGAGCAGTTCTTC; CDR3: CASSEGPSREQFF
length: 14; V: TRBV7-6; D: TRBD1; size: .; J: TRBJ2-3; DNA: TGTGCCAGCAGCTTAGTAGGGGGCCGTGATACGCAGTATTTT; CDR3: CASSLVGGRDTQYF
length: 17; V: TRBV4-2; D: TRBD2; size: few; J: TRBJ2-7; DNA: TGTGCCAGCAGCCAAGCCGGGACTAGCGGGGGATCCTACGAGCAGTACTTC; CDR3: CASSQAGTSGGSYEQYF